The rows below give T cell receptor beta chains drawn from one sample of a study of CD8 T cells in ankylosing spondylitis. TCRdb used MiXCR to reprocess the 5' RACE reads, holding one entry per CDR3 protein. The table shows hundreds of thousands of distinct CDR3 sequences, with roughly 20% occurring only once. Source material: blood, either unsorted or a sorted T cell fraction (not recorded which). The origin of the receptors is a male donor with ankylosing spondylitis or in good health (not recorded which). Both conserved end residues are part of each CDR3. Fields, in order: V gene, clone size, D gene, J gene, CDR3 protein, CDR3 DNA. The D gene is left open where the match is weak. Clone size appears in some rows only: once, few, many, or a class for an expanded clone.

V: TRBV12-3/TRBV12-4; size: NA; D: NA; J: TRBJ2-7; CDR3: CASSPEGGYEQYF; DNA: TGTGCCAGCAGCCCCGAGGGCGGCTACGAGCAGTACTTC
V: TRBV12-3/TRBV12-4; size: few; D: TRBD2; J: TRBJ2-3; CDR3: CASRPLAGAGTDTQYF; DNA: TGTGCCAGCAGACCATTAGCGGGGGCGGGCACAGATACGCAGTATTTT
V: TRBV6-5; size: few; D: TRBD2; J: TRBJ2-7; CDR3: CASSYSPLDGGSYEQYF; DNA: TGTGCCAGCAGTTACTCCCCCCTTGACGGGGGGTCTTACGAGCAGTACTTC
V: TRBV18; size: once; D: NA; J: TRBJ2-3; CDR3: CASSPPDHTDTQYF; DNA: TGTGCCAGCTCACCACCGGACCACACAGATACGCAGTATTTT
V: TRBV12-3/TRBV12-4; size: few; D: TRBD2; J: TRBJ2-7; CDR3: CASSPGLAYSYEQYF; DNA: TGTGCCAGCAGTCCGGGACTAGCCTACTCCTACGAGCAGTACTTC
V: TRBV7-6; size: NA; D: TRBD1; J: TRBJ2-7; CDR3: CASSLDSDRGFYEQHF; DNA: TGTGCCAGCAGCTTAGATTCCGACAGGGGTTTCTACGAGCAGCACTTC
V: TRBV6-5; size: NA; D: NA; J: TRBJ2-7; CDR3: CASSSGQTNYEQYF; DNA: TGTGCCAGCAGTTCGGGCCAAACGAACTACGAGCAGTACTTC
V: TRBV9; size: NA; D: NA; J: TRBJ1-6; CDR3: CASSVEGYNSPLHF; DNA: TGTGCCAGCAGCGTTGAGGGTTACAATTCACCCCTCCACTTT
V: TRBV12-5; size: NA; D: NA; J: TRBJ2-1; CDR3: CASGFDLWAESYNEQFF; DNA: TGTGCTAGTGGTTTTGATCTCTGGGCGGAATCCTACAATGAGCAGTTCTTC
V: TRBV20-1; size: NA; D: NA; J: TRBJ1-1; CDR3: CSARDSQGSSTEAFF; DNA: TGCAGTGCTAGAGATTCCCAGGGGTCGAGCACTGAAGCTTTCTTT
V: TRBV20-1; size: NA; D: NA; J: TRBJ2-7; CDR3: CSASWGANYEQYF; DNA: TGCAGTGCTAGTTGGGGGGCAAACTACGAGCAGTACTTC
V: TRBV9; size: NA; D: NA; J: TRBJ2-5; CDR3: CASSVGSGYQETQYF; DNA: TGTGCCAGCAGCGTCGGTTCGGGGTACCAAGAGACCCAGTACTTC
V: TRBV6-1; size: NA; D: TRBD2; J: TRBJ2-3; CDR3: CASSPGLAGVTDTQYF; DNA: TGTGCCAGCAGTCCGGGACTAGCGGGGGTCACAGATACGCAGTATTTT
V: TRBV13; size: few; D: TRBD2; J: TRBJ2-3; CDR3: CASSTREVSTDTQYF; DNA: TGTGCCAGCAGCACCCGGGAGGTCAGCACAGATACGCAGTATTTT
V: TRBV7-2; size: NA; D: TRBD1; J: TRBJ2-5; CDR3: CASSPWDSTMETQYF; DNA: TGTGCCAGCAGCCCTTGGGACAGTACCATGGAGACCCAGTACTTC
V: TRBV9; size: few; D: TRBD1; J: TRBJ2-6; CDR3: CASSATGDGANVLTF; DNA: TGTGCCAGCAGCGCGACAGGGGACGGGGCCAACGTCCTGACTTTC